Listed here are 25 T cell receptor beta chains from one sample, sequenced in a study of control samples from healthy donors and cancer patients (dated by TCRdb to about 2020). Libraries were built with the immunoSEQ multiplex PCR assay. This is the immuneACCESS table as TCRdb keeps it, with only in-frame sequences that have V and J called. A part of the clones is gone; compared with another copy, unresolved V genes explain less than half, and the rest is unexplained. This sample gives some 130,000 clones in total; roughly 90% of them show up just once. The ten top clones hold 2% to 3% of the sample. The sample taken for sequencing was blood. The receptors originated from a man aged 40-50 years in good health.

This chain links TRBV6-6 with TRBJ1-2; D uncertain. Germline V gene lookup returns CDR1 MNHNY and CDR2 SVGAGI (reference sequence). V was shortened by 5 bases and J by 2 bases, with 12 bases between the two germline ends. The CDR3 has 14 residues. CDR3 DNA sequence: TGTGCCAGCAGTGACCCCGGAGGCAACTATGGCTACACCTTC. Its translation is CASSDPGGNYGYTF.

The rearrangement links TRBV27 to TRBJ1-2; 7 nucleotides line up with TRBD1. The V and J ends lost 5 bases and 3 bases, in that order; junction bases with no gene match: 12. CDR1 and CDR2 from the germline V gene are MNHEY and SMNVEV (reference sequence). The CDR3 spans 16 residues. CDR3 loop: CASSPLTGADYYGYTF. CDR3 nucleotides: TGTGCCAGCAGTCCCCTAACAGGGGCCGACTACTATGGCTACACCTTC.

The chain employs TRBV7-3 and TRBJ2-3; D perhaps matches TRBD2 (5 bases). V was shortened by 11 bases and J by 1 base, with 22 bases between the two germline ends. Germline V gene data show CDR1 as SGHTA and CDR2 as FQGTGA. The CDR3 length is 16 residues. The CDR3 region is CARPTQEAPGTDTQYF. The DNA of the CDR3 is TGTGCCCGTCCTACCCAGGAGGCTCCGGGCACAGATACGCAGTATTTT.

In its sample, this clone was seen once. CDR3 in amino acids: CASSQNRGVDYTEAFF. Written as DNA, the CDR3 is TGCGCCAGCAGCCAAAACAGGGGGGTGGATTACACTGAAGCTTTCTTT. This sequence joins TRBV4-1 and TRBJ1-1, with 8 bases aligning to TRBD1. From germline, CDR1 is MGHRA and CDR2 YSYEKL. V gave up 2 bases and J gave up 3 bases; unmatched junction bases: 8. The CDR3 is 16 amino acids.

A note on this clone: Germline and junction disagree at one end, which may indicate a read error. The sample contains more than one DNA sequence encoding this CDR3. The V and J genes are TRBV3-1 (or the pseudogene TRBV3-2) and TRBJ1-3, with D perhaps matching TRBD1 (5 bases). Germline values: CDR1 LGHDT, CDR2 YNNKEL (reference sequence). This CDR3 has 15 residues. This CDR3 is CASSQDRASGNTIYF. CDR3 sequence (DNA): TGTGCCAGCAGCCAAGACAGGGCTTCTGGGAACACCATATATTTT.

V is TRBV6-5 and J is TRBJ1-5; no reliable D call. This CDR3 is 13 amino acids long. V lost 5 bases and J lost 6, with 11 bases in between. The germline CDR1 and CDR2 sequences are MNHEY and SVGAGI. CDR3 residues: CASSIDLGQPQHF. CDR3 DNA sequence: TGTGCCAGCAGTATTGATCTAGGTCAGCCCCAGCATTTT.

CDR3 region: CASSDRVLGSPLHF. DNA for the CDR3: TGCGCCAGCAGCGACAGGGTATTAGGTTCACCCCTCCACTTT. This chain joins TRBV5-1 and TRBJ1-6; 7 nucleotides align to TRBD1. The V gene's germline CDR1 is SGHRS and CDR2 YFSETQ. J lost 9 bases, V lost 4 bases, and 7 bases had no gene match. This CDR3 spans 14 amino acids.

The rearrangement joins TRBV2 to TRBJ1-3; possible D gene TRBD1, 5 bases. Trimming removed 6 bases from V and 0 bases from J, with 12 bases in between. The CDR3 is 15 amino acids. The V gene's germline CDR1 is SNHLY and CDR2 FYNNEI. As DNA, the CDR3 is TGTGCCAGCAGGGACGACAGATACTCTGGAAACACCATATATTTT. It encodes CASRDDRYSGNTIYF.

V gene TRBV6-5 combines with J gene TRBJ1-1; possibly TRBD1 for D (6 bases). In germline, CDR1 is MNHEY, CDR2 SVGAGI. The CDR3 is 15 amino acids. Trimming took off 5 bases at V and 8 bases at J, with 21 bases between the two ends. The CDR3 DNA follows: TGTGCCAGCAGTCCCAAAGGAGGGGGAGTGAAGGAAGCTTTCTTT. Its protein product is CASSPKGGGVKEAFF.

The chain carries TRBV12-3 or TRBV12-4 and TRBJ1-1; D gene ambiguous. The CDR3 covers 12 residues. The V end was cut by 2 bases, the J end by 11 bases, with 12 bases between. The CDR3 here is CASSLTRVRAFF. As DNA, the CDR3 is TGTGCCAGCAGTTTAACAAGGGTGAGGGCTTTCTTT.

The chain couples TRBV5-1 to TRBJ2-5; 7 nucleotides line up with TRBD1. This CDR3 has 15 residues. V shed 0 bases, J shed 1 base, and the junction held 3 bases outside the gene matches. The germline V gene has CDR1 SGHRS and CDR2 YFSETQ. Here the CDR3 DNA reads TGCGCCAGCAGCTTGGGAGGGGACAGCCAAGAGACCCAGTACTTC. Translating it yields CASSLGGDSQETQYF.

The chain has TRBV9 and TRBJ1-1; D not certain. The CDR3 covers 15 residues. CDR1 and CDR2 from the germline V gene are SGDLS and YYNGEE. Trimming cost V 3 bases and J 0 bases, with 12 bases left between them. This CDR3 is CASSATHSMNTEAFF. As DNA, the CDR3 is TGTGCCAGCAGCGCGACCCACTCAATGAACACTGAAGCTTTCTTT.

CDR3 bases: TGTGCCAGCAGCTCCAAGACCCAAGGACTGAAAGAGACCCAGTACTTC. It specifies CASSSKTQGLKETQYF. V gene TRBV5-4 combines with J gene TRBJ2-5; D is possibly TRBD2 (5 bases). The CDR3 loop spans 16 amino acids. Per germline, CDR1 SGHNT and CDR2 YYREEE (reference sequence). The V and J ends lost 3 bases and 3 bases respectively, with 18 bases between them.

The chain carries TRBV12-3 or TRBV12-4 and TRBJ2-3; tentatively, D is TRBD1 or TRBD2 (6 bases each). V lost 5 bases, J lost 8 bases, and 14 bases lay in between. The CDR3 spans 13 residues. The CDR3 nucleotides are TGTGCCAGCAGTCCGAGGACAGCGGGTACGCAGTATTTT. Its translation is CASSPRTAGTQYF.

The J gene is TRBJ2-3, the V gene TRBV19; 7 bases align to TRBD2. V shed 2 bases, J shed 1 base, and the junction held 0 bases outside the gene matches. The length of the CDR3 is 14 residues. CDR1 and CDR2 from the germline V gene are LNHDA and SQIVND (reference sequence). Written as DNA, the CDR3 is TGTGCCAGTAGTATACTAGCGGGCACAGATACGCAGTATTTT. It encodes CASSILAGTDTQYF.

This clone was seen just once. This chain links TRBV11-2 with TRBJ1-3, with D perhaps TRBD1 (5 bases). This CDR3 region has 18 residues. Trimming removed 1 base from V and 2 bases from J, with 18 bases in between. The V gene's germline CDR1 is SGHAT and CDR2 FQNNGV. CDR3 region: CASSLGSGTPWAGNTIYF. The CDR3 DNA reads as TGTGCCAGCAGCTTAGGCTCAGGGACCCCGTGGGCTGGAAACACCATATATTTT.

The genes are TRBV2 and TRBJ1-5; D remains unclear. Germline V gene sequence: CDR1 SNHLY, CDR2 FYNNEI. This CDR3 has 13 residues. V shed 5 bases and J shed 8 bases, with 13 bases lying between them. DNA of the CDR3: TGTGCCAGCAGTTCCTACAGCGCGGAGCCCCAGCATTTT. Protein: CASSSYSAEPQHF.

The CDR3 sequence is CASSLTGRGNANYGYTF. The CDR3 bases are TGTGCCAGCAGCCTAACTGGCAGGGGAAACGCTAACTATGGCTACACCTTC. V and J are TRBV7-2 and TRBJ1-2; TRBD1 is a possible D gene (6 bases). CDR3 length equals 17 residues. Germline V lookup: CDR1 SGHTA, CDR2 FQGNSA. V was trimmed by 5 bases and J by 0 bases, leaving 19 bases between them.

This clone came up a few times. The chain is built from TRBV7-9 and TRBJ1-6; D gene uncertain. CDR1 and CDR2 (germline): SEHNR, FQNEAQ (reference sequence). V was clipped by 7 bases and J by 5 bases, with 15 bases between them. This CDR3 comprises 15 residues. For the CDR3, the DNA is TGTGCCAGCACCGGAACTGATACGAATAATTCACCCCTCCACTTT. As protein: CASTGTDTNNSPLHF. The variable domain in full, completed from reference TRBV7-9 and TRBJ1-6, reads DTGVSQNPRHKITKRGQNVTFRCDPISEHNRLYWYRQTLGQGPEFLTYFQNEAQLEKSRLLSDRFSAERPKGSFSTLEIQRTEQGDSAMYLCASTGTDTNNSPLHFGNGTRLTVT.

This chain links TRBV5-1 with TRBJ2-2, with D tentatively TRBD1 or TRBD2 (5 bases each). From germline, CDR1 is SGHRS and CDR2 YFSETQ. V lost 5 bases, J lost 1 base, and 18 bases lay in between. This CDR3 contains 17 residues. This chain's CDR3 is CASSLFSGTGNTGELFF. DNA for the CDR3: TGCGCCAGCAGTCTCTTTTCGGGGACGGGGAACACCGGGGAGCTGTTTTTT.

Only one count was recorded for this clone. The rearrangement links TRBV7-2 to TRBJ1-2; TRBD1 matches at 7 bases. The J segment lost 7 bases and the V segment lost 6 bases, leaving 8 bases of the junction unmatched. There are 13 residues in the CDR3. The germline gives CDR1 SGHTA, CDR2 FQGNSA. CDR3 nucleotide sequence: TGTGCCAGCAGTTTAAGACAGGGAAGTGGCTACACCTTC. It translates to CASSLRQGSGYTF.

This sequence joins TRBV5-1 and TRBJ1-1, with D possibly matching TRBD1 (6 bases). CDR1 is SGHRS and CDR2 is YFSETQ in the germline V gene. The length of the CDR3 is 16 residues. V lost 5 bases, J lost 4 bases, and 21 bases lay in between. The chain's CDR3 is CASRRGGAEGVTEAFF. The DNA for the CDR3 is TGCGCCAGCAGACGTGGGGGGGCGGAAGGAGTCACTGAAGCTTTCTTT.

The chain recombines TRBV6-2 or TRBV6-3 with TRBJ1-4; no clear D gene. The CDR3 contains 13 residues. Germline CDR1 reads MNHEY; CDR2 reads SVGEGT. The V end lost 0 bases, the J end lost 8 bases, and 7 bases lay between the germline ends. The CDR3 sequence is CASSYSSGEKLFF. In DNA form, the CDR3 reads TGTGCCAGCAGTTACTCTTCGGGGGAAAAACTGTTTTTT.

The chain uses TRBV7-2 and TRBJ2-6; D is uncertain. Germline V CDR1 and CDR2: SGHTA, FQGNSA. With 5 bases removed from V and 0 bases from J, the gap between germline ends came to 8 bases. The CDR3 totals 15 residues. The CDR3 region has the DNA TGTGCCAGCAGCCCCCGGGTCTCTGGGGCCAACGTCCTGACTTTC. Amino acids: CASSPRVSGANVLTF.

The chain joins TRBV6-1 to TRBJ2-7, with D perhaps assigned TRBD1 or TRBD2 (5 bases each). V lost 1 base to trimming and J lost 12 bases, with 19 bases between them. This CDR3 has 14 amino acids. CDR1 and CDR2 (germline): MNHNS, SASEGT. This CDR3 reads CASSEEIGSRGGYF. Here the CDR3 DNA reads TGTGCCAGCAGTGAAGAAATAGGGTCCCGGGGCGGGTACTTC.